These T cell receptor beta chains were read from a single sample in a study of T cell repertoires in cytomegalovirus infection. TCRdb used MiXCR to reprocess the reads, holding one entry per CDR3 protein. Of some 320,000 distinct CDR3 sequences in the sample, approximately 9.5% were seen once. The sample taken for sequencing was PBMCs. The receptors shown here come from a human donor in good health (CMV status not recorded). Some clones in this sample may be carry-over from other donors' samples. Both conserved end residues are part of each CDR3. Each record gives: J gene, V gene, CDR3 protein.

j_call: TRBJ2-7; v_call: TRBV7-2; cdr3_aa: CASRRTGSYEQYF
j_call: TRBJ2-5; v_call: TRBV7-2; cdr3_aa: CASSPGRGLQETQYF
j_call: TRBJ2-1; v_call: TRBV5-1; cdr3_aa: CASSWVAGGLINEQFF
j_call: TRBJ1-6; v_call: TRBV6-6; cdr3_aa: CASSYDGNSPLHF
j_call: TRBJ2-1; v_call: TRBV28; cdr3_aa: CASSQYTGGLNEQFF
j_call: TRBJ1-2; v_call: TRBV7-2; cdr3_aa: CASSLSSGRGSGYTF
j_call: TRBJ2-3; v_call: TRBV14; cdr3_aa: CASSTLAGLTDTQYF
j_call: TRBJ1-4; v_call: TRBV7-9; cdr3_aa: CASSLNQGTNEKLFF
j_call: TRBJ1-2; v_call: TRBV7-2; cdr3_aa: CASSLQKFTNYGYTF
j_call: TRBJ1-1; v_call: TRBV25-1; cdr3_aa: CASSESGAEAFF
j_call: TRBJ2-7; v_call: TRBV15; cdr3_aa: CATSRERGLEQYF
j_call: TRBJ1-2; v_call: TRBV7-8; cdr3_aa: CASSLGQYYGYTF
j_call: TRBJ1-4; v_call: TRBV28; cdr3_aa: CASSPGWMGEKLFF
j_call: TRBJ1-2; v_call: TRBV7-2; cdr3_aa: CASRRRNGGNYGYTF
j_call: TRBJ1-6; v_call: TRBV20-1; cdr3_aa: CSARDSRQSSYNSPLHF
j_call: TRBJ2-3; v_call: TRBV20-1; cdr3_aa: CSARVGFEDTQYF